One and the same sample provided the 25 T cell receptor beta chains below, sequenced in a study of T-cell memory formation after mild COVID-19. Via MiXCR, TCRdb re-called the 5' RACE reads, giving one row per CDR3 protein. The table has about 110,000 distinct CDR3 sequences, 15% to 20% seen once. Sample: PBMCs or a T cell subset sorted from them (not recorded which). Source of these receptors: a man younger than 35 who had mild COVID-19 (a few samples of this study predate the infection). Cell type and time point are not known.

This clonotype showed up just a few times. The CDR3 is CASSLLTHEDTQYF. The CDR3 nucleotides are TGTGCCAGCAGCTTACTGACCCACGAAGATACGCAGTATTTT. The rearrangement uses TRBV7-2 and TRBJ2-3; D gene ambiguous. Trimming removed 2 bases at V and 5 bases at J, with 11 bases between. CDR1 and CDR2 (germline): SGHTA, FQGNSA. This CDR3 is built from 14 residues.

This clonotype was observed a few times. The chain employs TRBV6-5 and TRBJ2-7, with 11 bases fitting TRBD1. The junction had 4 bases not matched to a gene; V was cut back by 6 bases and J by 6 bases. Looked up from germline, CDR1 is MNHEY and CDR2 is SVGAGI. This CDR3 comprises 13 residues. CDR3 in DNA: TGTGCCAGCAGCACCGGGACAGGGGGCGAGCAGTACTTC. Residues: CASSTGTGGEQYF.

This sequence joins TRBV9 and TRBJ2-2; D call uncertain. The CDR3 length is 12 residues. V was clipped by 2 bases and J by 4 bases, with 3 bases between them. Germline CDR1 SGDLS, CDR2 YYNGEE. The CDR3 region has the DNA TGTGCCAGCAGCGTTTTCACCGGGGAGCTGTTTTTT. Residues: CASSVFTGELFF.

The CDR3 sequence: CASSVGQGVNQPQHF. The DNA of the CDR3 is TGTGCCAGCAGCGTGGGACAGGGGGTCAATCAGCCCCAGCATTTT. The chain joins TRBV5-6 to TRBJ1-5, with 11 bases lining up with TRBD1. This CDR3 has 15 residues. Germline CDR1 SGHDT, CDR2 YYEEEE. Trimming took 4 bases from V and 3 from J; bases not matched to a gene: 3. The variable domain in full, completed from reference TRBV5-6 and TRBJ1-5, reads DAGVTQSPTHLIKTRGQQVTLRCSPKSGHDTVSWYQQALGQGPQFIFQYYEEEERQRGNFPDRFSGHQFPNYSSELNVNALLLGDSALYLCASSVGQGVNQPQHFGDGTRLSIL.

CDR3 in amino acids: CASSEHAGTPNTEAFF. The CDR3 coding sequence is TGTGCCAGCAGCGAACACGCCGGGACACCGAACACTGAAGCTTTCTTT. The chain has TRBV7-2 and TRBJ1-1; a possible D gene is TRBD1 (6 bases). V lost 5 bases, J lost 1 base, and 17 bases lay in between. The CDR3 has 16 residues. Germline values: CDR1 SGHTA, CDR2 FQGNSA.

This clonotype was seen only a few times. The rearrangement links TRBV30 to TRBJ2-1; D gene unclear. V was clipped by 0 bases and J by 0 bases, with 9 bases between them. Germline CDR1 and CDR2: GTSNPN and SVGIG (reference sequence). The CDR3 length is 15 residues. The DNA of the CDR3 is TGTGCCTGGAGTGTAGGTTCGAGCTCCTACAATGAGCAGTTCTTC. Protein product: CAWSVGSSSYNEQFF.

This clonotype was detected a few times. The chain carries TRBV29-1 and TRBJ2-1; the D is unclear. The CDR3 has 12 residues. Germline assignment: CDR1 SQVTM and CDR2 ANQGSEA. Trimming pared 4 bases from V and 5 bases from J, leaving 9 bases between. The CDR3 region has the DNA TGCAGCGTTGCGGTGCCCCACAATGAGCAGTTCTTC. It specifies CSVAVPHNEQFF.

The rearrangement links TRBV6-5 to TRBJ2-5; maybe TRBD2 (5 bases). Germline V CDR1 and CDR2: MNHEY, SVGAGI. CDR3 length: 14 residues. V lost 5 bases and J 9 bases, leaving 19 bases between the germline ends. CDR3 bases: TGTGCCAGCAGTAGCCCCGTCGGGGTCCCAGCCCAGTACTTC. Residues: CASSSPVGVPAQYF.

The V gene is TRBV5-8, the J gene TRBJ1-2; 8 bases line up with TRBD1. V dropped 4 bases and J dropped 7; count of bases not matched to a gene: 9. Germline lookup yields CDR1 SGHTS and CDR2 YDEGEE. CDR3 size: 14 residues. In DNA form, the CDR3 reads TGTGCCAGCAGCCTCTATACAGGGGGAGGTGGCTACACCTTC. Amino acid sequence: CASSLYTGGGGYTF.

This clonotype has more than one count but fewer than ten. The chain has TRBV5-4 and TRBJ1-3; TRBD1 might be the D (5 bases). CDR3 size: 17 residues. Trimming left V 0 bases short and J 1 base short, with 14 bases between. The germline gives CDR1 SGHNT, CDR2 YYREEE (reference sequence). CDR3 region: CASSLGWQGASGNTIYF. DNA of the CDR3: TGTGCCAGCAGCTTGGGTTGGCAGGGCGCGTCTGGAAACACCATATATTTT.

The chain has TRBV4-2 and TRBJ2-3; 9 bases line up with TRBD2. J was trimmed by 0 bases and V by 0 bases; bases with no gene match: 7. The CDR3 contains 18 residues. Germline CDR1 LGHNA, CDR2 YNFKEQ. The CDR3 DNA reads as TGTGCCAGCAGCCAAGATTTAGCGGGGGCCACTAGCACAGATACGCAGTATTTT. Encoded protein: CASSQDLAGATSTDTQYF.

This clonotype was recorded only once. V usage is TRBV15 and J usage is TRBJ1-3; 10 bases align to TRBD1. With V trimmed by 0 bases and J by 4 bases, 6 bases remained unmatched. Germline CDR1 reads LNHNV; CDR2 reads YYDKDF (reference sequence). The CDR3 loop spans 17 amino acids. The CDR3 DNA reads TGTGCCACCAGCAGAGAATCAAGACAGGGGGCAGGAAACACCATATATTTT. Its protein is CATSRESRQGAGNTIYF.

This clonotype was seen more than once but under ten times. The V gene is TRBV6-2 or TRBV6-3, the J gene TRBJ2-3; 8 bases fit TRBD2. This CDR3 region has 16 residues. The junction had 6 bases not matched to a gene; V was cut back by 0 bases and J by 4 bases. The germline V gene encodes CDR1 MNHEY and CDR2 SVGEGT. The CDR3: CASSYSGAGASDTQYF. The DNA for the CDR3 is TGTGCCAGCAGTTACTCGGGAGCGGGGGCCTCAGATACGCAGTATTTT.

In its sample, this clonotype was seen a few times. This chain joins TRBV20-1 and TRBJ2-3, with TRBD2 matching over 7 bases. CDR3 length: 17 amino acids. Trimming at V came to 1 base and at J to 0 bases, leaving 10 bases not matched to a gene. Germline lookup yields CDR1 DFQATT and CDR2 SNEGSKA (reference sequence). The CDR3 spells CSARGLGGNTSTDTQYF. CDR3 bases: TGCAGTGCTAGAGGCCTGGGGGGGAACACAAGCACAGATACGCAGTATTTT.

V usage is TRBV7-3 and J usage is TRBJ2-3; D is unclear. The CDR3 runs to 13 residues. V lost 5 bases, J lost 1 base, and 7 bases lay in between. The V gene's germline CDR1 is SGHTA and CDR2 FQGTGA. This CDR3 is CASSTRGTDTQYF. In DNA, the CDR3 is TGTGCCAGCAGCACCCGGGGCACAGATACGCAGTATTTT.

V gene TRBV13 combines with J gene TRBJ1-2, with a possible D match to TRBD1 (6 bases). This CDR3 contains 16 residues. Trimming took off 1 base at V and 0 bases at J, with 12 bases between the two ends. The germline gives CDR1 PRHDT, CDR2 FYEKMQ (reference sequence). CDR3 region: CASSLEAGESNYGYTF. CDR3 sequence (DNA): TGTGCCAGCAGCTTAGAGGCAGGGGAATCTAACTATGGCTACACCTTC.

The V and J genes are TRBV4-3 and TRBJ2-1; 10 bases align to TRBD1. Germline-derived CDR1 and CDR2 are LGHNA and YSLEER. J was trimmed by 7 bases and V by 2 bases; bases with no gene match: 5. This CDR3 region has 15 residues. The CDR3 bases are TGCGCCAGCAGCCAACCCAGGACAGGGGGTAATGAGCAGTTCTTC. Protein sequence: CASSQPRTGGNEQFF.

This clonotype was found a few times. This chain links TRBV5-1 with TRBJ2-7, with a weak D call TRBD2 (5 bases). Germline-derived CDR1 and CDR2 are SGHRS and YFSETQ. The V end was cut by 5 bases, the J end by 0 bases, with 9 bases between. The CDR3 runs to 13 residues. Here the CDR3 reads CASREADSYEQYF. CDR3 coding DNA: TGCGCCAGCAGGGAGGCGGACTCCTACGAGCAGTACTTC.

The chain has TRBV5-1 and TRBJ2-5, with 10 bases aligning to TRBD2. The CDR3 length is 15 residues. Germline CDR1 reads SGHRS; CDR2 reads YFSETQ. J was trimmed by 5 bases and V by 4 bases; bases with no gene match: 8. The DNA of the CDR3 is TGCGCCAGCAGCCCAGCGGGGGGGGCGAGCGAGACCCAGTACTTC. Translation gives CASSPAGGASETQYF.

This clonotype was seen repeatedly, ten times or more. The V call is TRBV3-1, the J call TRBJ2-3; 11 nucleotides agree with TRBD2. This CDR3 contains 16 residues. V was clipped by 1 base and J by 2 bases; unmatched bases: 2. Germline lookup yields CDR1 LGHDT and CDR2 YNNKEL (reference sequence). For the CDR3, the DNA is TGTGCCAGCAGCCAAGCTAGCGGGGGGTTCACAGATACGCAGTATTTT. Translating it yields CASSQASGGFTDTQYF.

The gene calls are TRBV20-1 and TRBJ1-1; D gene ambiguous. CDR1 is DFQATT and CDR2 is SNEGSKA in the germline V gene (reference sequence). With 4 bases removed from V and 0 bases from J, the gap between germline ends came to 15 bases. There are 15 residues in the CDR3. In nucleotides, the CDR3 is TGCAGTGCTACCCTTGGACTCGCGATGAACACTGAAGCTTTCTTT. Its protein product is CSATLGLAMNTEAFF.

This clonotype occurred a few times. The V call is TRBV14, the J call TRBJ2-5, with TRBD1 matching 9 bases. Germline V gene sequence: CDR1 SGHDN, CDR2 FVKESK. V shed 7 bases, J shed 4 bases, and the junction held 13 bases outside the gene matches. This CDR3 is built from 16 residues. In DNA form, the CDR3 reads TGTGCCAGCAAGGGGACCGGGACAGGGACGCGAGAGACCCAGTACTTC. Its protein product is CASKGTGTGTRETQYF.

The rearrangement uses TRBV5-1 and TRBJ2-7, with D maybe TRBD2 (5 bases). V dropped 1 base and J dropped 3 bases, with 8 bases sitting between them. This CDR3 spans 13 amino acids. Germline-derived CDR1 and CDR2 are SGHRS and YFSETQ. The CDR3 DNA reads as TGCGCCAGCAGCTTGTCCGGGGACTACGAGCAGTACGTC. Translated, it gives CASSLSGDYEQYV.

The chain links TRBV12-3 or TRBV12-4 to TRBJ2-3; 8 nucleotides match TRBD2. The CDR3 contains 13 residues. The J segment lost 3 bases and the V segment lost 6 bases, leaving 2 bases of the junction unmatched. The CDR3 coding sequence is TGTGCCAGCAGCGGGGGGGCTACAGATACGCAGTATTTT. Translated: CASSGGATDTQYF.

This clonotype was recorded a few times. The J gene is TRBJ2-7, the V gene TRBV15, with D tentatively TRBD1 (6 bases). V was clipped by 5 bases and J by 1 base, with 9 bases between them. Germline CDR1 is LNHNV and CDR2 is YYDKDF (reference sequence). The CDR3 loop spans 13 amino acids. For the CDR3, the DNA is TGTGCCACCAGCGGGGGCGGATCCTACGAGCAGTACGTC. Its translation is CATSGGGSYEQYV.